These 9 T cell receptor beta chains share one sample of origin, sequenced in a study of T cell responses to AZD1222 COVID-19 vaccine. Assay used: immunoSEQ multiplex PCR; TCRdb lists only in-frame clones, some missing. The sample lists roughly 42,000 clones, around 82% occurring once. The source material was peripheral blood, sampled on day 0 of AZD1222 vaccination. These receptors all come from an adult in good health.

The chain links TRBV18 to TRBJ2-3; possibly TRBD1 or TRBD2 for D (5 bases each). Trimming stripped 6 bases from V and 5 bases from J, with 12 bases between. Per the germline V gene, CDR1 is KGHSH and CDR2 is LQKENI. CDR3 size: 13 residues. CDR3 protein: CASSPGAGDTQYF. CDR3 sequence (DNA): TGTGCCAGCTCCCCCGGGGCTGGAGATACGCAGTATTTT.

The chain is built from TRBV6-1 and TRBJ1-2, with a weak D call TRBD1 (6 bases). Trimming took 1 base from V and 10 from J, leaving 16 bases between them. CDR3 length: 14 residues. Per germline, CDR1 MNHNS and CDR2 SASEGT. The CDR3: CASSEVAGEAIYTF. In nucleotides, the CDR3 is TGTGCCAGCAGTGAAGTCGCAGGGGAGGCTATCTACACCTTC.

The chain has TRBV2 and TRBJ1-5; TRBD1 might be the D (5 bases). From germline, CDR1 is SNHLY and CDR2 FYNNEI. The CDR3 length is 14 residues. Deletions cut 1 base from V and 7 bases from J, with 11 bases between. The CDR3 here is CASSEEGKGQPQHF. CDR3 DNA: TGTGCCAGCAGTGAAGAGGGGAAGGGGCAGCCCCAGCATTTT.

V is TRBV28 and J is TRBJ1-1, with D uncertain. The CDR3 is 14 residues long. CDR1 and CDR2 from the germline V gene are MDHEN and SYDVKM. V was shortened by 5 bases and J by 2 bases, with 12 bases between the two germline ends. CDR3 sequence reads: CASSGAWGNTEAFF. The DNA of the CDR3 is TGTGCCAGCAGTGGTGCATGGGGTAACACTGAAGCTTTCTTT.

This sequence joins TRBV5-5 and TRBJ1-6; D gene unclear. Trimming shortened V by 3 bases and J by 5 bases, and 3 bases separated the two germline ends. The CDR3 spans 12 residues. The V gene's germline CDR1 is SGHKS and CDR2 YYEKEE (reference sequence). In nucleotides, the CDR3 is TGTGCCAGCAGCTCTAATAATTCACCCCTCCACTTT. It specifies CASSSNNSPLHF.

This chain uses TRBV19 with TRBJ1-5, with no clear D. The CDR3 is 13 residues long. Germline V gene sequence: CDR1 LNHDA, CDR2 SQIVND (reference sequence). V was trimmed by 3 bases and J by 1 base, leaving 4 bases between them. As DNA, the CDR3 is TGTGCCAGTAGTATTAAGAGCAATCAGCCCCAGCATTTT. Protein: CASSIKSNQPQHF.

The chain uses TRBV3-1 (or the pseudogene TRBV3-2) and TRBJ1-6; unclear D gene. The V gene's germline CDR1 is LGHDT and CDR2 YNNKEL (reference sequence). Trimming removed 0 bases at V and 0 bases at J, with 6 bases between. The CDR3 runs 16 residues. CDR3 bases: TGTGCCAGCAGCCAAGACAGGAGCTCCTATAATTCACCCCTCCACTTT. This encodes CASSQDRSSYNSPLHF.

The rearrangement links TRBV6-5 to TRBJ1-2, with a weak D call TRBD1 (5 bases). The germline V gene has CDR1 MNHEY and CDR2 SVGAGI. The CDR3 length is 13 residues. V was cut by 6 bases and J by 2 bases, with 10 bases left in between. The DNA for the CDR3 is TGTGCCAGCAGCCTAGACAGCAACTATGGCTACACCTTC. As protein: CASSLDSNYGYTF.

This clone was observed a handful of times. The V and J genes are TRBV7-2 and TRBJ2-7; 9 nucleotides line up with TRBD2. With 5 bases clipped from V and 2 bases from J, the junction kept 4 bases outside the gene matches. The CDR3 consists of 14 residues. Per the germline V gene, CDR1 is SGHTA and CDR2 is FQGNSA. The CDR3 sequence: CASSPGTSPYEQYF. The CDR3 bases are TGTGCCAGCAGCCCCGGGACTAGCCCCTACGAGCAGTACTTC. The variable domain in full, with the rest retrieved from reference TRBV7-2 and TRBJ2-7, is GAGVSQSPSNKVTEKGKDVELRCDPISGHTALYWYRQSLGQGLEFLIYFQGNSAPDKSGLPSDRFSAERTGGSVSTLTIQRTQQEDSAVYLCASSPGTSPYEQYFGPGTRLTVT.